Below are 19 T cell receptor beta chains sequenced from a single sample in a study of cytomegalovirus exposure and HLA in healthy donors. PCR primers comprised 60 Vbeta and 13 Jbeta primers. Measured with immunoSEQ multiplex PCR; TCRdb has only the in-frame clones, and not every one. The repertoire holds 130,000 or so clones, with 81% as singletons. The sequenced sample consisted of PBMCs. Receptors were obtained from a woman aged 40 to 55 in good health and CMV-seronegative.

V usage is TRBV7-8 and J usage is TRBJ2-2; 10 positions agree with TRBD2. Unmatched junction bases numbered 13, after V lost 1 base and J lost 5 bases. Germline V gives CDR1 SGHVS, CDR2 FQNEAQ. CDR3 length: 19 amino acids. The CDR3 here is CASSLESSGGHSRTGELFF. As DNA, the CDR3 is TGTGCCAGCAGCTTAGAATCTAGCGGGGGACACTCTAGGACCGGGGAGCTGTTTTTT.

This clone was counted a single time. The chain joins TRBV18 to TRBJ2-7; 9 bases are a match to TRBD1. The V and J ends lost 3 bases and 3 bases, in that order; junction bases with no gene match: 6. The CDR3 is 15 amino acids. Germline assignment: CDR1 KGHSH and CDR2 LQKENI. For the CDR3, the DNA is TGTGCCAGCTCACCCTCCGGGACAGGGCACTACGAGCAGTACTTC. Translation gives CASSPSGTGHYEQYF.

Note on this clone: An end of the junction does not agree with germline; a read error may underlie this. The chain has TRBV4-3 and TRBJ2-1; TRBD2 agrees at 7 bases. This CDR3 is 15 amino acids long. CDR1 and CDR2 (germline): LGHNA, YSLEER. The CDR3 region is CASSKEGLADNEQFF. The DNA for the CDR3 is TGCGCCAGCAGCAAAGAAGGGCTAGCGGACAATGAGCAGTTCTTC.

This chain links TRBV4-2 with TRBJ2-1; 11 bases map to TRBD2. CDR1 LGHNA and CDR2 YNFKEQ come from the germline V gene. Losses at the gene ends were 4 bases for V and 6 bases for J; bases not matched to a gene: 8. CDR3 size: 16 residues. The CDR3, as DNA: TGTGCCAGCAGCCCCGTAGCGGGAGGGCCCTCCAATGAGCAGTTCTTC. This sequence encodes CASSPVAGGPSNEQFF.

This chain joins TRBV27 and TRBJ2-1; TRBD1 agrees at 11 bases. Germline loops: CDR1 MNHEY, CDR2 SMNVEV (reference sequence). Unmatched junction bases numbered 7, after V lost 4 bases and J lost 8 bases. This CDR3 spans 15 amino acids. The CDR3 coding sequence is TGTGCCAGCAGTTCTTGGACAGGGGGCTTGCATGAGCAGTTCTTC. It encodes CASSSWTGGLHEQFF.

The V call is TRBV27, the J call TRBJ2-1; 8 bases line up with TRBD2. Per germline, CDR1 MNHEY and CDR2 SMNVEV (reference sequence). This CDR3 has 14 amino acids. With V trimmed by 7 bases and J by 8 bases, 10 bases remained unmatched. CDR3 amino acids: CASTPGGALDEQFF. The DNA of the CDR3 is TGTGCCAGCACCCCCGGGGGGGCCTTGGATGAGCAGTTCTTC.

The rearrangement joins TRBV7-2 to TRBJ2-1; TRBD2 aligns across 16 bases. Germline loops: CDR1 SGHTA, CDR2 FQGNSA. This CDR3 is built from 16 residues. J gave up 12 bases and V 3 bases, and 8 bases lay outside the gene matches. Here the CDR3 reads CASSFSGTSGGAMQFF. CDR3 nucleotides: TGTGCCAGCAGCTTCTCCGGGACTAGCGGGGGGGCGATGCAGTTCTTC.

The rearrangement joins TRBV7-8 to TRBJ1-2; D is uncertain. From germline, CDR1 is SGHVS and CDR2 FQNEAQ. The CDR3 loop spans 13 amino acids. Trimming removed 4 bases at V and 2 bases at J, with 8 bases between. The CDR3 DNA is TGTGCCAGCAGCTGGGCCCCAAACTATGGCTACACCTTC. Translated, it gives CASSWAPNYGYTF.

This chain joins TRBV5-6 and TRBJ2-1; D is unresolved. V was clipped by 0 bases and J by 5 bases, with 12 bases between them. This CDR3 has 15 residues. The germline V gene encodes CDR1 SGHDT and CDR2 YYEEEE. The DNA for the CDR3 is TGTGCCAGCAGCTTGGTACCGCCAGTACACAATGAGCAGTTCTTC. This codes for CASSLVPPVHNEQFF.

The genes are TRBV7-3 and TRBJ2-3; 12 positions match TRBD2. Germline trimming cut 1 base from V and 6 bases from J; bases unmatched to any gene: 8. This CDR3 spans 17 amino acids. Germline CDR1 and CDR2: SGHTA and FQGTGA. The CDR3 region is CASSLMASGGATDTQYF. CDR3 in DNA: TGTGCCAGCAGCTTAATGGCTAGCGGGGGGGCCACCGATACGCAGTATTTT.

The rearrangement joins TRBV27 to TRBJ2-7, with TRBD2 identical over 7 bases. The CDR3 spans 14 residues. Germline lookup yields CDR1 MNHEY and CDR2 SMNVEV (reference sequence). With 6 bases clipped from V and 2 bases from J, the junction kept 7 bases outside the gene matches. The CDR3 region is CASSPRGGTYEQYF. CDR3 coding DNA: TGTGCCAGCAGCCCTCGGGGAGGGACCTACGAGCAGTACTTC.

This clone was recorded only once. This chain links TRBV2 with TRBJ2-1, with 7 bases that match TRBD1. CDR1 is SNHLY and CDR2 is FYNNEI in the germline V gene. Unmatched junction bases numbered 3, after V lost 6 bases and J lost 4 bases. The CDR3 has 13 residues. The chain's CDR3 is CASSGQDYNEQFF. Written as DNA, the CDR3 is TGTGCCAGCAGCGGACAGGATTACAATGAGCAGTTCTTC.

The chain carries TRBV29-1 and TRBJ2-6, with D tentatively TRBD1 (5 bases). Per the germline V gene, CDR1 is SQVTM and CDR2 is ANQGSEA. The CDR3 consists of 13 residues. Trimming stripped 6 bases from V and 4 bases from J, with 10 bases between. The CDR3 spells CSVGVSGANVLTF. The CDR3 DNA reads TGCAGCGTAGGGGTCTCGGGGGCCAACGTCCTGACTTTC. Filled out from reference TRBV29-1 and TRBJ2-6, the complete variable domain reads SAVISQKPSRDICQRGTSLTIQCQVDSQVTMMFWYRQQPGQSLTLIATANQGSEATYESGFVIDKFPISRPNLTFSTLTVSNMSPEDSSIYLCSVGVSGANVLTFGAGSRLTVL.

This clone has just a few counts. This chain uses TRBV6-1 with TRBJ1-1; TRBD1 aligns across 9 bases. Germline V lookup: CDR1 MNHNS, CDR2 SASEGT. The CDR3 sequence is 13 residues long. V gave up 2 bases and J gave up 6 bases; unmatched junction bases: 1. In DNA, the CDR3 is TGTGCCAGCAGTGAAAACAGGGGGCCTGAAGCTTTCTTT. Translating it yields CASSENRGPEAFF.

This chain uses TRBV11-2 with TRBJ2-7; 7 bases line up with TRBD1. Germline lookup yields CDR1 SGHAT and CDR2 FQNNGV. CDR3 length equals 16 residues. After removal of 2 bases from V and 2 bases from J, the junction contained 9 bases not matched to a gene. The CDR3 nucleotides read TGTGCCAGCAGCTTAAGGGTCTGGGACAGAGCCTACGAGCAGTACTTC. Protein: CASSLRVWDRAYEQYF. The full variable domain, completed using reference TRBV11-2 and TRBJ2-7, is EAGVAQSPRYKIIEKRQSVAFWCNPISGHATLYWYQQILGQGPKLLIQFQNNGVVDDSQLPKDRFSAERLKGVDSTLKIQPAKLEDSAVYLCASSLRVWDRAYEQYFGPGTRLTVT.

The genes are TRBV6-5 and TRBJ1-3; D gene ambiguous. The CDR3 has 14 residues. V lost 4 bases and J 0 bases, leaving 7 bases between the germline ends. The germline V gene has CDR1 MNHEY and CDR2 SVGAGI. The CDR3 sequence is CASSLQLSGNTIYF. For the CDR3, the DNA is TGTGCCAGCAGTTTACAGCTCTCTGGAAACACCATATATTTT.

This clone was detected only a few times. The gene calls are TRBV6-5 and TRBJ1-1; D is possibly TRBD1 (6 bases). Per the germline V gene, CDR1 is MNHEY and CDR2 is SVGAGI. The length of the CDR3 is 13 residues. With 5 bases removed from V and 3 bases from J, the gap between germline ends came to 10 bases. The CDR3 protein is CASSPRTDTEAFF. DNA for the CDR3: TGTGCCAGCAGTCCCCGGACAGACACTGAAGCTTTCTTT.

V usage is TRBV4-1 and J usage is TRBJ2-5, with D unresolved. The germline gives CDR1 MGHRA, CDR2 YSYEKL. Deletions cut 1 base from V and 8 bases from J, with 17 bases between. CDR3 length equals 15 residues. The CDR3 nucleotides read TGCGCCAGCAGCCAAGGGGTGGAGCTAAGAGTCACCCAGTACTTC. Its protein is CASSQGVELRVTQYF.

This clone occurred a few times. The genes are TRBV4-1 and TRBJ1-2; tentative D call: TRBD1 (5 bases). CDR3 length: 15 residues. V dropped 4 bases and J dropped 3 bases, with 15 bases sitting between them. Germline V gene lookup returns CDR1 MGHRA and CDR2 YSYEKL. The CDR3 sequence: CASSRPGLTDYGYTF. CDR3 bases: TGCGCCAGCAGCCGACCGGGACTCACGGACTATGGCTACACCTTC.